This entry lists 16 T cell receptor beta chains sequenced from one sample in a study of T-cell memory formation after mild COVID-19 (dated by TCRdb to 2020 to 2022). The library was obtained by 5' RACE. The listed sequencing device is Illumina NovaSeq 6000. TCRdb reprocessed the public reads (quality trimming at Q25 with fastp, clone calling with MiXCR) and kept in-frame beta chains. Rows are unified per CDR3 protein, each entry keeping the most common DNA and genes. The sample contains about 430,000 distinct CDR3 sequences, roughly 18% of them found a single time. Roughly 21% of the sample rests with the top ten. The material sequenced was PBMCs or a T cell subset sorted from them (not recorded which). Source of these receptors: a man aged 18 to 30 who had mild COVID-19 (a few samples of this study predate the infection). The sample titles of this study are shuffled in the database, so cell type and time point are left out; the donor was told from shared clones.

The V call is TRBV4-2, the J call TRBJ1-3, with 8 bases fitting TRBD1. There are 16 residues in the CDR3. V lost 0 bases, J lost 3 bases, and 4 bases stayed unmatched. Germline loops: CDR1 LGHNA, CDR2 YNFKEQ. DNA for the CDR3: TGTGCCAGCAGCCAAGACCGGACAGGGTATGGAAACACCATATATTTT. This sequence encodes CASSQDRTGYGNTIYF.

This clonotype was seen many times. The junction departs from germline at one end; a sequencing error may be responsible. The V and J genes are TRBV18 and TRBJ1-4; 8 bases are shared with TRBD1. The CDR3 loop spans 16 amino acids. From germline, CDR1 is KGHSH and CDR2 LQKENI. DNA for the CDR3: TGTGCCAGCTCGCCAGCCCGGGACAGGTTTAATGGAAAACTGTTTTTT. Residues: CASSPARDRFNGKLFF. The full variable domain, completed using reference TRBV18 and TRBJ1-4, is NAGVMQNPRHLVRRRGQEARLRCSPMKGHSHVYWYRQLPEEGLKFMVYLQKENIIDESGMPKERFSAEFPKEGPSILRIQQVVRGDSAAYFCASSPARDRFNGKLFFGSGTQLSVL.

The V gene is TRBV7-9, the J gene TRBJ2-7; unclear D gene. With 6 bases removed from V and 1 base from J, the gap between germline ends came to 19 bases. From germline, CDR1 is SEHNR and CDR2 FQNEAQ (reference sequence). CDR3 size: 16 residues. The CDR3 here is CASSSSRATISYEQYV. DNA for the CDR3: TGTGCCAGCAGTTCTTCCCGGGCCACCATATCCTACGAGCAGTACGTC.

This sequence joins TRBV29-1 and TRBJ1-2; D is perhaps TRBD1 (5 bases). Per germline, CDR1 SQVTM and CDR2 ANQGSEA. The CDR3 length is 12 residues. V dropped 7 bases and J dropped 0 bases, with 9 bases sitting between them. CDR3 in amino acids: CSATQANYGYTF. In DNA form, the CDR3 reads TGCAGCGCGACACAGGCTAACTATGGCTACACCTTC.

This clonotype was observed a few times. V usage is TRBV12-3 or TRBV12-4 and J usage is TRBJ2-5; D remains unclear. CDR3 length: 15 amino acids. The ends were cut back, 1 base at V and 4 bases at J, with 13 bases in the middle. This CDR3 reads CASSLGPGRGETQYF. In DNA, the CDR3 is TGTGCCAGCAGTTTAGGCCCCGGCCGAGGAGAGACCCAGTACTTC.

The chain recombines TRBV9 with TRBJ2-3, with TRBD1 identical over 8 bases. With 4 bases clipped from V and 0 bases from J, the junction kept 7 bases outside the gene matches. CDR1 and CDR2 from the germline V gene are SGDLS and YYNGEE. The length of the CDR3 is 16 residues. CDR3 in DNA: TGTGCCAGCAGCACACAGGGGGTCGCTAGCACAGATACGCAGTATTTT. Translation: CASSTQGVASTDTQYF.

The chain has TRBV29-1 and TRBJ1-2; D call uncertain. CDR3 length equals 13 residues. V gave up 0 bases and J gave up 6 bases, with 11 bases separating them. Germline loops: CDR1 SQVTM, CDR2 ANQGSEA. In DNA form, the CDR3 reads TGCAGCGTTGAAGATCGGGAAGGCAATGGCTACACCTTC. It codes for CSVEDREGNGYTF.

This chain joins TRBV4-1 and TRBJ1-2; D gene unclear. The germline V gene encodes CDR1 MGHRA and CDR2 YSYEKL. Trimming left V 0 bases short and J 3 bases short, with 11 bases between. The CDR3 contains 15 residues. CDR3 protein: CASSQDVEEHYGYTF. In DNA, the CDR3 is TGCGCCAGCAGCCAAGATGTGGAGGAACACTATGGCTACACCTTC.

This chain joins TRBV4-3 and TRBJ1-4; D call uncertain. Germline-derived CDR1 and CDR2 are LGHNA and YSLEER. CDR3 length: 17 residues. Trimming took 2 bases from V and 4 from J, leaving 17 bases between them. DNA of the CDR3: TGCGCCAGCAGCCAAAAAATTTCCATCGGAAGTAATGAAAAACTGTTTTTT. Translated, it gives CASSQKISIGSNEKLFF.

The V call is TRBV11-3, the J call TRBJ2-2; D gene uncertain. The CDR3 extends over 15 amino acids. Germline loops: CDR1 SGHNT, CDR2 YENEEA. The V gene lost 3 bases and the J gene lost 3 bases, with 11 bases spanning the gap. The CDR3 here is CASSLSGVYTGELFF. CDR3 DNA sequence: TGTGCCAGCAGCTTGAGTGGGGTCTACACCGGGGAGCTGTTTTTT.

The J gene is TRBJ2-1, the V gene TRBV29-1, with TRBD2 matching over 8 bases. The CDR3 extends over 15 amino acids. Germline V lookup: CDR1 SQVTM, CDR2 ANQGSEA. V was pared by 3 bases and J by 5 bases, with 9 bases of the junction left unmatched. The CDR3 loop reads CSVDPSGLAHNEQFF. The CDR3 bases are TGCAGCGTTGACCCCTCCGGACTAGCTCACAATGAGCAGTTCTTC.

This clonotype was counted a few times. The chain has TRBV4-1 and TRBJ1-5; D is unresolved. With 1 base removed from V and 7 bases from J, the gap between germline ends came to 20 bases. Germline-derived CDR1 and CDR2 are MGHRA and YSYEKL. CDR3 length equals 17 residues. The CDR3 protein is CASSQVDMGATFQPQHF. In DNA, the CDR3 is TGCGCCAGCAGCCAAGTGGATATGGGAGCAACCTTCCAGCCCCAGCATTTT.

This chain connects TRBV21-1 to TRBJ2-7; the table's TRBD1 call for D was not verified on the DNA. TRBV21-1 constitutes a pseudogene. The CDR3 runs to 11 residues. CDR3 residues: CASAGHYEQYV. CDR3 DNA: TGTGCCAGCGCCGGGCACTACGAGCAGTACGTC.

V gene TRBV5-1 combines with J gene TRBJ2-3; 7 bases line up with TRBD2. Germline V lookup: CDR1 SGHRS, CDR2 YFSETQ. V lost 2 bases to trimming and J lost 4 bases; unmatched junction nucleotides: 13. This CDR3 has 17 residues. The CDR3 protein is CASSFLLGGGSADTQYF. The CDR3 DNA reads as TGCGCCAGCAGCTTCCTACTGGGCGGGGGATCCGCAGATACGCAGTATTTT.

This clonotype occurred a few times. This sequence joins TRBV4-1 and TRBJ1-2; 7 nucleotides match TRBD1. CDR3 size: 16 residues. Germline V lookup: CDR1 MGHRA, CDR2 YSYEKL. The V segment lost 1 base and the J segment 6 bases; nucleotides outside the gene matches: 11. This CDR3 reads CASSQVSETGTNGYTF. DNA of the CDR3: TGCGCCAGCAGCCAAGTGAGCGAGACAGGGACCAATGGCTACACCTTC.

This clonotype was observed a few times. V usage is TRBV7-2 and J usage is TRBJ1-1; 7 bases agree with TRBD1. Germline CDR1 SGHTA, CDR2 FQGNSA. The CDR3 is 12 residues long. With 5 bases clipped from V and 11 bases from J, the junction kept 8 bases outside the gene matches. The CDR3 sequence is CASSPQQGSAFF. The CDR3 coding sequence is TGTGCCAGCAGCCCCCAACAGGGGTCGGCTTTCTTT.